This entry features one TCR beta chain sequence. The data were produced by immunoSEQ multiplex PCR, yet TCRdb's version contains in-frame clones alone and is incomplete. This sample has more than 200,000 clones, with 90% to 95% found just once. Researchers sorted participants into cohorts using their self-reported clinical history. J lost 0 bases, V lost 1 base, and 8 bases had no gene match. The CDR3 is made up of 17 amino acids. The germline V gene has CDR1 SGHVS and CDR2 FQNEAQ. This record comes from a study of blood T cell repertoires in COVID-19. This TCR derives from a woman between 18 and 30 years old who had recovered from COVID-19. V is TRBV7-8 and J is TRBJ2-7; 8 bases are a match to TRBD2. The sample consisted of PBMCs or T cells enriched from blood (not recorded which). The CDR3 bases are TGTGCCAGCAGCTTAGGAGAGACTAGCGAGAACTCCTACGAGCAGTACTTC. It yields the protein CASSLGETSENSYEQYF.